The next 25 T cell receptor beta chains were all read from a single sample in a study of blood T cell repertoires in COVID-19. Assay: immunoSEQ multiplex PCR; the TCRdb copy retains only in-frame clones and omits some. The sample carries about 87,000 clones, around three quarters recorded once. Sequenced input: peripheral blood. The receptor set was obtained from a woman in her 50s with acute or convalescent COVID-19.

This rearrangement joins TRBV5-4 to TRBJ2-3; TRBD2 matches 15 bases. V gave up 3 bases and J gave up 10 bases; unmatched junction bases: 12. Germline V gene data show CDR1 as SGHNT and CDR2 as YYREEE (reference sequence). The length of the CDR3 is 17 residues. This CDR3 reads CASSSSGLAGGLGAQYF. CDR3 in DNA: TGTGCCAGCAGCTCGTCCGGACTAGCGGGGGGGCTAGGAGCGCAGTATTTT.

The rearrangement uses TRBV5-1 and TRBJ1-5; the match to TRBD1 covers 7 bases. Germline V gene sequence: CDR1 SGHRS, CDR2 YFSETQ. The CDR3 spans 14 residues. V trimming: 4 bases; J trimming: 4 bases; junction bases outside the gene matches: 5. In DNA form, the CDR3 reads TGCGCCAGCAGCCTGACAGGGCAAAATCAGCCCCAGCATTTT. Translating it yields CASSLTGQNQPQHF. Variable domain in full (rest from reference TRBV5-1 and TRBJ1-5): KAGVTQTPRYLIKTRGQQVTLSCSPISGHRSVSWYQQTPGQGLQFLFEYFSETQRNKGNFPGRFSGRQFSNSRSEMNVSTLELGDSALYLCASSLTGQNQPQHFGDGTRLSIL.

A single count supports this clone. The V call is TRBV7-9, the J call TRBJ2-1, with D tentatively TRBD1 (5 bases). This CDR3 spans 15 amino acids. Germline V gene sequence: CDR1 SEHNR, CDR2 FQNEAQ (reference sequence). Trimming took 3 bases from V and 2 from J, leaving 11 bases between them. Written as DNA, the CDR3 is TGTGCCAGCAGCTTTGCAGGGTCTGCCTACAATGAGCAGTTCTTC. It specifies CASSFAGSAYNEQFF.

This clone was observed a few times. The chain couples TRBV28 to TRBJ1-2, with TRBD1 matching 8 bases. Per germline, CDR1 MDHEN and CDR2 SYDVKM. The CDR3 has 16 amino acids. Unmatched junction bases numbered 17, after V lost 5 bases and J lost 9 bases. In nucleotides, the CDR3 is TGTGCCAGCAGTACTAACCAGGGGGCTTTCGTGGAGCGCTACACCTTC. This sequence encodes CASSTNQGAFVERYTF.

This sequence joins TRBV7-9 and TRBJ1-1; D perhaps matches TRBD1 (5 bases). V was trimmed by 6 bases and J by 7 bases, leaving 24 bases between them. Germline V lookup: CDR1 SEHNR, CDR2 FQNEAQ (reference sequence). This CDR3 is 16 amino acids long. The CDR3 region has the DNA TGTGCCAGCAGTCAGCGGGGAACAGGAGCCCGAAATGAAGCTTTCTTT. Translation: CASSQRGTGARNEAFF.

V and J are TRBV2 and TRBJ1-5; 8 bases line up with TRBD1. The CDR3 is made up of 13 amino acids. Germline V gives CDR1 SNHLY, CDR2 FYNNEI. V lost 4 bases and J lost 5; bases outside the gene matches: 1. The CDR3 is CASSATGDQPQHF. For the CDR3, the DNA is TGTGCCAGCAGTGCGACAGGGGATCAGCCCCAGCATTTT.

The V gene is TRBV5-5, the J gene TRBJ1-6, with D hard to call. CDR3 size: 15 residues. Germline values: CDR1 SGHKS, CDR2 YYEKEE (reference sequence). Trimming left V 0 bases short and J 2 bases short, with 6 bases between. CDR3 sequence reads: CASSLDTAYNSPLHF. For the CDR3, the DNA is TGTGCCAGCAGCTTGGATACGGCCTATAATTCACCCCTCCACTTT.

The rearrangement joins TRBV19 to TRBJ1-2; the D gene is possibly TRBD1 (5 bases). The CDR3 totals 15 residues. Germline V CDR1 and CDR2: LNHDA, SQIVND (reference sequence). With 5 bases removed from V and 2 bases from J, the gap between germline ends came to 15 bases. CDR3 loop: CASSGAVSQNYGYTF. The CDR3 coding sequence is TGTGCCAGTAGTGGGGCGGTGTCCCAGAACTATGGCTACACCTTC.

The chain is built from TRBV3-1 (or the pseudogene TRBV3-2) and TRBJ1-6; D perhaps matches TRBD1 (6 bases). CDR1 and CDR2 from the germline V gene are LGHDT and YNNKEL (reference sequence). V shed 3 bases and J shed 4 bases, with 7 bases lying between them. This CDR3 is built from 14 residues. The DNA for the CDR3 is TGTGCCAGCAGCCAGGGGGCTTATAATTCACCCCTCCACTTT. Protein sequence: CASSQGAYNSPLHF.

This clone was seen a few times. The chain is built from TRBV19 and TRBJ1-2; perhaps TRBD1 as D (6 bases). V lost 10 bases to trimming and J lost 3 bases, with 18 bases between them. The germline CDR1 and CDR2 sequences are LNHDA and SQIVND (reference sequence). This CDR3 comprises 14 residues. CDR3 sequence (DNA): TGTGCCACTAGACCGCAGGGGCGAGACTATGGCTACACCTTC. Translating it yields CATRPQGRDYGYTF.

This rearrangement joins TRBV5-1 to TRBJ2-7; 9 nucleotides match TRBD1. The length of the CDR3 is 16 residues. Looked up from germline, CDR1 is SGHRS and CDR2 is YFSETQ. V shed 0 bases, J shed 3 bases, and the junction held 7 bases outside the gene matches. CDR3 nucleotide sequence: TGCGCCAGCAGCTTGGCTATGGGACAGGGCTTCTACGAGCAGTACTTC. It codes for CASSLAMGQGFYEQYF.

This clone was seen more than once but under ten times. This sequence joins TRBV2 and TRBJ1-3; 7 bases match TRBD1. The CDR3 length is 12 residues. J lost 7 bases, V lost 7 bases, and 4 bases had no gene match. CDR1 is SNHLY and CDR2 is FYNNEI in the germline V gene. CDR3 sequence: CASTPDRNTIYF. The CDR3 coding sequence is TGTGCCAGCACCCCGGACAGGAACACCATATATTTT.

The table lists this clone with a count of one. The genes are TRBV7-8 and TRBJ1-1; unclear D gene. There are 13 residues in the CDR3. Deletions cut 6 bases from V and 0 bases from J, with 8 bases between. Germline CDR1 and CDR2: SGHVS and FQNEAQ. The CDR3 coding sequence is TGTGCCAGCAGAAAGCCGATGAACACTGAAGCTTTCTTT. It specifies CASRKPMNTEAFF.

This clone showed up many times. V gene TRBV14 combines with J gene TRBJ1-1, with D possibly matching TRBD1 (6 bases). V lost 3 bases to trimming and J lost 13 bases, with 12 bases between them. CDR1 is SGHDN, CDR2 FVKESK, per germline. This CDR3 has 11 amino acids. The CDR3 loop reads CASSQGQRCFF. In DNA, the CDR3 is TGTGCCAGCAGCCAGGGACAAAGGTGTTTCTTT. Variable domain in full (rest from reference TRBV14 and TRBJ1-1): EAGVTQFPSHSVIEKGQTVTLRCDPISGHDNLYWYRRVMGKEIKFLLHFVKESKQDESGMPNNRFLAERTGGTYSTLKVQPAELEDSGVYFCASSQGQRCFFGQGTRLTVV.

This chain joins TRBV6-5 and TRBJ1-2; D unclear. The CDR3 is 14 amino acids. V lost 4 bases and J 3 bases, leaving 12 bases between the germline ends. Germline CDR1 and CDR2: MNHEY and SVGAGI. The CDR3 nucleotides read TGTGCCAGCAGTTCCCCGGGGTCCTACTATGGCTACACCTTC. Translating gives CASSSPGSYYGYTF.

The gene calls are TRBV27 and TRBJ1-5, with 9 bases that match TRBD1. This CDR3 is built from 13 residues. The germline V gene has CDR1 MNHEY and CDR2 SMNVEV (reference sequence). V trimming: 5 bases; J trimming: 7 bases; junction bases outside the gene matches: 3. The CDR3 DNA sequence: TGTGCCAGCAGTCCGACAGGGGGACAGCCCCAGCATTTT. Translated: CASSPTGGQPQHF.

The chain joins TRBV19 to TRBJ2-1, with 9 nucleotides matching TRBD1. The V segment lost 4 bases and the J segment 1 base; nucleotides outside the gene matches: 5. The CDR3 runs 16 residues. CDR1 and CDR2 (germline): LNHDA, SQIVND (reference sequence). The CDR3: CASSTPDRGSYNEQFF. The CDR3 region has the DNA TGTGCCAGTAGTACCCCGGACAGGGGTTCCTACAATGAGCAGTTCTTC.

The V call is TRBV6-5, the J call TRBJ2-1; the D is unclear. The CDR3 totals 15 residues. Germline lookup yields CDR1 MNHEY and CDR2 SVGAGI. Between the trimmed V and J ends, which lost 0 bases and 7 bases, there was a span of 13 bases. The CDR3 spells CASSYSPSSGNEQFF. The CDR3 DNA is TGTGCCAGCAGTTACTCTCCCTCCTCAGGAAATGAGCAGTTCTTC.

The J gene is TRBJ1-2, the V gene TRBV28; 11 nucleotides match TRBD1. This CDR3 spans 14 amino acids. Trimming at V came to 5 bases and at J to 8 bases, leaving 7 bases not matched to a gene. The germline V gene has CDR1 MDHEN and CDR2 SYDVKM. The CDR3 is CASSHRTGGRGYTF. CDR3 in DNA: TGTGCCAGCAGTCATCGGACAGGGGGCCGGGGCTACACCTTC.

The chain employs TRBV28 and TRBJ2-5; TRBD2 matches at 14 bases. Germline V lookup: CDR1 MDHEN, CDR2 SYDVKM. The CDR3 is 16 amino acids. Unmatched junction bases numbered 5, after V lost 3 bases and J lost 5 bases. CDR3 DNA: TGTGCCAGCAGTTTCCCGACTAGCGGGGGGGCGGAGACCCAGTACTTC. This sequence encodes CASSFPTSGGAETQYF.

CDR3 loop: CASSEPGGARGNTIYF. The DNA for the CDR3 is TGTGCCAGCAGTGAGCCAGGGGGCGCGAGAGGAAACACCATATATTTT. The chain combines TRBV2 with TRBJ1-3; 8 nucleotides align to TRBD1. Looked up from germline, CDR1 is SNHLY and CDR2 is FYNNEI. Trimming took 3 bases from V and 4 from J; bases not matched to a gene: 8. The CDR3 sequence is 16 residues long.

The chain joins TRBV4-2 to TRBJ1-4; D perhaps matches TRBD1 (5 bases). The CDR3 has 16 amino acids. CDR1 is LGHNA and CDR2 is YNFKEQ in the germline V gene. Trimming left V 0 bases short and J 8 bases short, with 16 bases between. CDR3 sequence: CASSQDGAGWGEKLFF. The CDR3 coding sequence is TGTGCCAGCAGCCAAGATGGGGCAGGGTGGGGAGAAAAACTGTTTTTT.

This clone was recorded once. The chain joins TRBV7-2 to TRBJ1-2, with TRBD1 identical over 8 bases. Trimming at V came to 2 bases and at J to 7 bases, leaving 9 bases not matched to a gene. CDR1 and CDR2 from the germline V gene are SGHTA and FQGNSA. This CDR3 contains 15 residues. The CDR3 sequence is CASSLKVAGGVGYTF. CDR3 DNA: TGTGCCAGCAGCTTAAAGGTCGCAGGGGGCGTTGGCTACACCTTC.

The chain carries TRBV4-3 and TRBJ1-2; tentatively, D is TRBD1 (5 bases). This CDR3 is 14 amino acids long. Germline V CDR1 and CDR2: LGHNA, YSLEER. Trimming stripped 0 bases from V and 7 bases from J, with 12 bases between. The CDR3 DNA sequence: TGCGCCAGCAGCCAAGAAGTCCAGGGAGGTGGCTACACCTTC. Translating it yields CASSQEVQGGGYTF.

This sequence joins TRBV19 and TRBJ1-2; TRBD1 is a possible D gene (6 bases). With 8 bases removed from V and 6 bases from J, the gap between germline ends came to 16 bases. This CDR3 is 13 amino acids long. Germline lookup yields CDR1 LNHDA and CDR2 SQIVND (reference sequence). Here the CDR3 DNA reads TGTGCCAGTCGAAAACAGGGAAAGGATGGCTACACCTTC. Its translation: CASRKQGKDGYTF. The whole variable domain, filled in from reference TRBV19 and TRBJ1-2, reads DGGITQSPKYLFRKEGQNVTLSCEQNLNHDAMYWYRQDPGQGLRLIYYSQIVNDFQKGDIAEGYSVSREKKESFPLTVTSAQKNPTAFYLCASRKQGKDGYTFGSGTRLTVV.